The present T cell receptor (beta chain) was sequenced within a study of response to subunit inactivated influenza vaccine. General observations from the study: The authors suggested that every seasonal influenza vaccination recruits few new T cells.

There are 14 residues in the CDR3. CDR1 and CDR2 (germline): SEHNR, FQNEAQ (reference sequence). Trimming stripped 2 bases from V and 3 bases from J, with 9 bases between. This clonotype appeared a few times. Its antigen is undetermined. TCRdb independently ran MiXCR on the RT-PCR reads; one entry per CDR3 protein. The data show approximately 290,000 distinct CDR3 sequences, roughly 22% seen once. The sequences come from PBMCs from blood, collected roughly 20 months after vaccination. This rearrangement joins TRBV7-9 to TRBJ2-3; TRBD1 might be the D (5 bases). This receptor was taken from a man between 50 and 69 years old who received an inactivated influenza vaccine. CDR3 nucleotide sequence: TGTGCCAGCAGCTTAATCCAGGGAACAGATACGCAGTATTTT. Its protein product is CASSLIQGTDTQYF. The full variable domain, rest sourced from reference TRBV7-9 and TRBJ2-3, is DTGVSQNPRHKITKRGQNVTFRCDPISEHNRLYWYRQTLGQGPEFLTYFQNEAQLEKSRLLSDRFSAERPKGSFSTLEIQRTEQGDSAMYLCASSLIQGTDTQYFGPGTRLTVL.